A single sample is the source of the 16 T cell receptor beta chains below, sequenced in a study of blood T cell repertoires in COVID-19. TCRdb keeps only in-frame clones here, not all; method: immunoSEQ multiplex PCR. The sample shows approximately 31,000 clones, 90% of them seen only once. Source material: peripheral blood. All receptors derive from a man aged 55 to 70 with active COVID-19.

In its sample, this clone was seen once. The J gene is TRBJ2-6, the V gene TRBV4-2; D is possibly TRBD1 (5 bases). Germline V gene lookup returns CDR1 LGHNA and CDR2 YNFKEQ. Trimming took 4 bases from V and 0 from J, leaving 16 bases between them. There are 18 residues in the CDR3. The DNA of the CDR3 is TGTGCCAGCAGCCGGTTCACAGGCCTGAGCTCTGGGGCCAACGTCCTGACTTTC. It translates to CASSRFTGLSSGANVLTF.

The V and J genes are TRBV7-9 and TRBJ1-6; 9 bases map to TRBD1. CDR3 length: 14 amino acids. The V segment lost 5 bases and the J segment 8 bases; nucleotides outside the gene matches: 4. CDR1 and CDR2 from the germline V gene are SEHNR and FQNEAQ (reference sequence). Here the CDR3 DNA reads TGTGCCAGCAGCCCGACAGGGGGACATTCACCCCTCCACTTT. Translated: CASSPTGGHSPLHF. Full variable domain (missing parts from reference TRBV7-9 and TRBJ1-6): DTGVSQNPRHKITKRGQNVTFRCDPISEHNRLYWYRQTLGQGPEFLTYFQNEAQLEKSRLLSDRFSAERPKGSFSTLEIQRTEQGDSAMYLCASSPTGGHSPLHFGNGTRLTVT.

The V call is TRBV6-6, the J call TRBJ2-7, with 7 bases fitting TRBD1. Trimming removed 1 base from V and 6 bases from J; junction bases left unmatched: 6. CDR1 and CDR2 (germline): MNHNY, SVGAGI (reference sequence). The CDR3 runs to 14 residues. Here the CDR3 reads CASSYFPGGSEQYF. The CDR3 DNA follows: TGTGCCAGCAGTTACTTTCCAGGGGGTTCCGAGCAGTACTTC.

V gene TRBV3-1 (or the pseudogene TRBV3-2) combines with J gene TRBJ1-2; 9 bases are a match to TRBD1. The CDR3 spans 14 residues. Trimming removed 4 bases from V and 8 bases from J; junction bases left unmatched: 8. CDR1 and CDR2 (germline): LGHDT, YNNKEL (reference sequence). CDR3 in DNA: TGTGCCAGCAGCCGGGGCGGGACAGGGTACGGCTACACCTTC. Translated, it gives CASSRGGTGYGYTF.

The chain uses TRBV4-3 and TRBJ1-1; D remains unclear. Germline CDR1 and CDR2: LGHNA and YSLEER. Deletions cut 2 bases from V and 10 bases from J, with 20 bases between. The CDR3 loop spans 15 amino acids. CDR3 residues: CASSQNLDGGIGAFF. CDR3 DNA: TGCGCCAGCAGCCAAAACCTGGACGGAGGGATAGGAGCTTTCTTT.

The V gene is TRBV5-6, the J gene TRBJ1-1, with 7 bases aligning to TRBD1. Germline CDR1 is SGHDT and CDR2 is YYEEEE. The V segment lost 1 base and the J segment 3 bases; nucleotides outside the gene matches: 3. CDR3 length: 14 residues. Here the CDR3 reads CASSLKGAYTEAFF. The CDR3 DNA follows: TGTGCCAGCAGCTTGAAGGGGGCGTACACTGAAGCTTTCTTT.

The chain joins TRBV7-2 to TRBJ1-4, with 8 bases that match TRBD1. CDR1 SGHTA and CDR2 FQGNSA come from the germline V gene. The CDR3 is 15 residues long. Trimming at V came to 5 bases and at J to 8 bases, leaving 10 bases not matched to a gene. The CDR3 here is CASSGQGGFYEKLFF. CDR3 nucleotide sequence: TGTGCCAGCAGCGGACAGGGAGGGTTTTACGAAAAACTGTTTTTT.

This clone was observed a handful of times. The V gene is TRBV18, the J gene TRBJ2-7; 9 bases align to TRBD2. J gave up 3 bases and V 3 bases, and 3 bases lay outside the gene matches. CDR3 length equals 14 residues. Per the germline V gene, CDR1 is KGHSH and CDR2 is LQKENI. CDR3 in amino acids: CASSPGTSNYEQYF. CDR3 nucleotides: TGTGCCAGCTCACCGGGGACTAGCAACTACGAGCAGTACTTC.

The chain links TRBV6-5 to TRBJ2-7; D unresolved. Germline CDR1 MNHEY, CDR2 SVGAGI. V was pared by 8 bases and J by 0 bases, with 11 bases between. CDR3 length equals 13 residues. The CDR3 DNA reads TGTGCCAGCTCCCTAGAGGTCTCCTACGAGCAGTACTTC. It encodes CASSLEVSYEQYF.

This clone was seen only a few times. The chain employs TRBV18 and TRBJ2-7; 7 nucleotides match TRBD1. V lost 2 bases, J lost 3 bases, and 1 base stayed unmatched. This CDR3 comprises 13 residues. In germline, CDR1 is KGHSH, CDR2 LQKENI. CDR3 amino acids: CASSPGTDYEQYF. The CDR3 DNA is TGTGCCAGCTCACCAGGGACAGACTACGAGCAGTACTTC.

V is TRBV9 and J is TRBJ1-6, with 7 positions matching TRBD1. Trimming cost V 3 bases and J 8 bases; bases outside gene matches: 5. CDR1 and CDR2 (germline): SGDLS, YYNGEE. The CDR3 consists of 14 residues. The CDR3 spells CASSDRDSYSPLHF. As DNA, the CDR3 is TGTGCCAGCAGCGATAGGGACAGCTATTCACCCCTCCACTTT.

Only one count was recorded for this clone. The chain combines TRBV4-1 with TRBJ2-4, with 7 bases fitting TRBD1. This CDR3 spans 15 amino acids. V gave up 0 bases and J gave up 8 bases; unmatched junction bases: 7. Germline lookup yields CDR1 MGHRA and CDR2 YSYEKL. The CDR3 reads CASSQDRGGRDIQYF. CDR3 nucleotide sequence: TGCGCCAGCAGCCAAGATCGAGGGGGCCGGGACATTCAGTACTTC.

V usage is TRBV27 and J usage is TRBJ2-5; 8 bases agree with TRBD2. The CDR3 is 15 amino acids. Germline values: CDR1 MNHEY, CDR2 SMNVEV (reference sequence). V trimming: 3 bases; J trimming: 1 base; junction bases outside the gene matches: 4. The CDR3 sequence: CASSFTTSGQETQYF. CDR3 bases: TGTGCCAGCAGTTTCACCACTAGCGGCCAAGAGACCCAGTACTTC.

The CDR3 here is CASSRGQRTNTEAFF. The DNA for the CDR3 is TGTGCCAGCAGCCGCGGACAGAGAACGAACACTGAAGCTTTCTTT. This chain joins TRBV11-3 and TRBJ1-1, with D possibly matching TRBD1 (6 bases). V gave up 5 bases and J gave up 1 base, with 14 bases separating them. CDR3 length: 15 amino acids. Germline CDR1 is SGHNT and CDR2 is YENEEA.

V is TRBV6-5 and J is TRBJ2-2, with no clear D. The germline CDR1 and CDR2 sequences are MNHEY and SVGAGI. V lost 8 bases, J lost 2 bases, and 6 bases lay in between. The CDR3 has 12 amino acids. The CDR3 is CASGPNTGELFF. The CDR3 coding sequence is TGTGCCAGCGGGCCTAACACCGGGGAGCTGTTTTTT.

This chain connects TRBV13 to TRBJ2-7; D uncertain. Germline V gives CDR1 PRHDT, CDR2 FYEKMQ (reference sequence). Trimming stripped 0 bases from V and 3 bases from J, with 12 bases between. The CDR3 covers 15 residues. The CDR3, as DNA: TGTGCCAGCAGCTTAGGCACAGCCTCTTTCTACGAGCAGTACTTC. As protein: CASSLGTASFYEQYF.